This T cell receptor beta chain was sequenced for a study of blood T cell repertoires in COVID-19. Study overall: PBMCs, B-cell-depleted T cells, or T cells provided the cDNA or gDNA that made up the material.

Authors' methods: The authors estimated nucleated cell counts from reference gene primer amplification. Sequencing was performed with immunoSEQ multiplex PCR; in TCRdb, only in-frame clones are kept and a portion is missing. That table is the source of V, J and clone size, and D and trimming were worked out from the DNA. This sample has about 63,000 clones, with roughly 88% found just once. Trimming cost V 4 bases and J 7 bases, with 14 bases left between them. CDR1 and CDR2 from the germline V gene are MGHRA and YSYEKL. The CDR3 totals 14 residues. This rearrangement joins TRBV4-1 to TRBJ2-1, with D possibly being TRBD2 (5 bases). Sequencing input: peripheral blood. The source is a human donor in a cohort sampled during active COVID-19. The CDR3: CASSLRLGSNEQFF. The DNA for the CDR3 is TGCGCCAGCAGCCTCAGACTTGGGAGTAATGAGCAGTTCTTC.